This T cell receptor (beta chain) was documented in a study of response to subunit inactivated influenza vaccine. Study-wide results and limits: There was a suggestion from the authors that each seasonal influenza vaccination recruits few new T cells.

About this clonotype: Antigen specificity is unknown.

Germline-derived CDR1 and CDR2 are SGHDN and FVKESK. Trimming pared 1 base from V and 2 bases from J, leaving 13 bases between. There are 16 residues in the CDR3. MiXCR, applied by TCRdb to the RT-PCR reads, yields one record per CDR3 protein. Here the sample spans 600,000 to 700,000 distinct CDR3 sequences, 14% being singletons. The specimen comprised PBMCs from blood, sampled roughly 15 days before vaccination. V is TRBV14 and J is TRBJ2-3; tentative D call: TRBD2 (6 bases). This TCR was sampled from a man over 45 who received an inactivated influenza vaccine. In nucleotides, the CDR3 is TGTGCCAGCAGCCAAGTAGGCGGGATGACCACAGATACGCAGTATTTT. The encoded protein is CASSQVGGMTTDTQYF.